These 15 T cell receptor beta chains were sequenced from one sample in a study of blood T cell repertoires in COVID-19. Method: immunoSEQ multiplex PCR; TCRdb's copy keeps in-frame clones and lacks some. The sample yields under 250,000 clones, approximately 83% seen once. The sequenced sample was peripheral blood. The receptors here all came from a man older than 75 with acute or convalescent COVID-19.

The V gene is TRBV18, the J gene TRBJ1-2; D possibly corresponds to TRBD1 (6 bases). Looked up from germline, CDR1 is KGHSH and CDR2 is LQKENI. This CDR3 spans 13 amino acids. Trimming stripped 7 bases from V and 8 bases from J, with 17 bases between. The CDR3 is CASWGGQGGGYTF. The CDR3 DNA is TGTGCCAGCTGGGGGGGACAAGGCGGCGGCTACACCTTC.

The CDR3 spells CASSFSGPTHTQYF. Written as DNA, the CDR3 is TGTGCCAGCAGTTTTAGCGGGCCGACCCATACGCAGTATTTT. The J gene is TRBJ2-3, the V gene TRBV6-5; 7 positions match TRBD2. Unmatched junction bases numbered 8, after V lost 4 bases and J lost 7 bases. Germline V gives CDR1 MNHEY, CDR2 SVGAGI. CDR3 length equals 14 residues.

The rearrangement joins TRBV27 to TRBJ2-7; 8 nucleotides line up with TRBD1. From germline, CDR1 is MNHEY and CDR2 SMNVEV (reference sequence). The CDR3 loop spans 15 amino acids. Trimming cost V 6 bases and J 7 bases; bases outside gene matches: 14. The CDR3 nucleotides read TGTGCCAGCAGCCGAGGGAACAGGGGGGCTTGGGAGCAGTACTTC. Amino acid sequence: CASSRGNRGAWEQYF.

The chain carries TRBV7-9 and TRBJ2-4, with D possibly being TRBD1 (5 bases). Germline loops: CDR1 SEHNR, CDR2 FQNEAQ (reference sequence). The CDR3 totals 13 residues. V lost 3 bases and J 8 bases, leaving 11 bases between the germline ends. The CDR3 region is CASSFIREDIQYF. The DNA of the CDR3 is TGTGCCAGCAGCTTTATCAGGGAAGACATTCAGTACTTC.

The chain links TRBV6-1 to TRBJ1-1, with D tentatively TRBD1 (5 bases). Trimming left V 3 bases short and J 4 bases short, with 12 bases between. This CDR3 is built from 14 residues. Germline V CDR1 and CDR2: MNHNS, SASEGT. The CDR3 DNA reads TGTGCCAGCAGTGAGGGGGGGAGTTTCACTGAAGCTTTCTTT. This translates into CASSEGGSFTEAFF.

This clone was observed once. V is TRBV3-1 (or the pseudogene TRBV3-2) and J is TRBJ2-4; no clear D gene. V was cut by 4 bases and J by 0 bases, with 7 bases left in between. Germline V gene data show CDR1 as LGHDT and CDR2 as YNNKEL (reference sequence). The CDR3 has 14 residues. The CDR3 loop is CASSPTVAKNIQYF. CDR3 in DNA: TGTGCCAGCAGCCCAACAGTAGCCAAAAACATTCAGTACTTC.

The V gene is TRBV5-4, the J gene TRBJ1-1; D call uncertain. The CDR3 contains 14 residues. Trimming cost V 1 base and J 5 bases, with 12 bases left between them. In germline, CDR1 is SGHNT, CDR2 YYREEE (reference sequence). Here the CDR3 reads CASSLRLIGTEAFF. The CDR3 nucleotides read TGTGCCAGCAGCTTGAGACTGATAGGAACTGAAGCTTTCTTT.

This clone was observed a few times. This chain joins TRBV29-1 and TRBJ2-5, with unresolved D. CDR1 SQVTM and CDR2 ANQGSEA come from the germline V gene. This CDR3 region has 14 residues. The V gene lost 6 bases and the J gene lost 2 bases, with 16 bases spanning the gap. Here the CDR3 DNA reads TGCAGCGTCCTGGCGGAGTATCATCAAGAGACCCAGTACTTC. Residues: CSVLAEYHQETQYF.

CDR3 residues: CATSDGQFSNTEAFF. Here the CDR3 DNA reads TGTGCCACCAGTGACGGACAGTTTTCGAACACTGAAGCTTTCTTT. V is TRBV24-1 and J is TRBJ1-1; D perhaps matches TRBD1 (6 bases). The CDR3 runs to 15 residues. Trimming stripped 4 bases from V and 1 base from J, with 12 bases between. Per germline, CDR1 KGHDR and CDR2 SFDVKD.

The V call is TRBV27, the J call TRBJ2-7; 9 bases align to TRBD1. The CDR3 extends over 16 amino acids. With 0 bases clipped from V and 6 bases from J, the junction kept 9 bases outside the gene matches. Germline assignment: CDR1 MNHEY and CDR2 SMNVEV (reference sequence). This CDR3 reads CASSLSLGTGSREQYF. CDR3 bases: TGTGCCAGCAGTTTATCGTTAGGGACAGGGTCCCGCGAGCAGTACTTC.

This clone was counted between two and nine times. V is TRBV7-9 and J is TRBJ1-4, with D hard to call. V shed 2 bases and J shed 5 bases, with 9 bases lying between them. The CDR3 spans 14 residues. From germline, CDR1 is SEHNR and CDR2 FQNEAQ (reference sequence). This CDR3 reads CASSLRRGNEKLFF. The CDR3 region has the DNA TGTGCCAGCAGCTTACGCCGGGGAAATGAAAAACTGTTTTTT.

This chain uses TRBV24-1 with TRBJ1-1, with D hard to call. This CDR3 has 13 amino acids. The V end lost 4 bases, the J end lost 5 bases, and 10 bases lay between the germline ends. Germline assignment: CDR1 KGHDR and CDR2 SFDVKD. Here the CDR3 reads CATSDSLRTEAFF. In nucleotides, the CDR3 is TGTGCCACCAGTGACTCTCTCAGAACTGAAGCTTTCTTT.

The sample holds one count of this clone. The gene calls are TRBV30 and TRBJ2-1, with D uncertain. The CDR3 has 14 amino acids. CDR1 GTSNPN and CDR2 SVGIG come from the germline V gene (reference sequence). The V and J ends lost 3 bases and 4 bases respectively, with 13 bases between them. CDR3 sequence reads: CAWSAGWVYNEQFF. The CDR3 DNA reads TGTGCCTGGAGCGCCGGGTGGGTTTACAATGAGCAGTTCTTC.

This chain links TRBV21-1 with TRBJ1-1. TRBV21-1 is noted as a pseudogene. This CDR3 region has 14 residues. DNA of the CDR3: TGTGCCAGCAGCAAAAGGGGACCGCGGGGTGAAGCTTTCTTT. Translated, it gives CASSKRGPRGEAFF.

The chain recombines TRBV6-5 with TRBJ1-2; 7 bases align to TRBD1. The V segment lost 4 bases and the J segment 2 bases; nucleotides outside the gene matches: 10. The CDR3 contains 16 residues. Germline-derived CDR1 and CDR2 are MNHEY and SVGAGI. As DNA, the CDR3 is TGTGCCAGCAGTTTTGGGACAGTAACCAAAAACTATGGCTACACCTTC. This sequence encodes CASSFGTVTKNYGYTF.